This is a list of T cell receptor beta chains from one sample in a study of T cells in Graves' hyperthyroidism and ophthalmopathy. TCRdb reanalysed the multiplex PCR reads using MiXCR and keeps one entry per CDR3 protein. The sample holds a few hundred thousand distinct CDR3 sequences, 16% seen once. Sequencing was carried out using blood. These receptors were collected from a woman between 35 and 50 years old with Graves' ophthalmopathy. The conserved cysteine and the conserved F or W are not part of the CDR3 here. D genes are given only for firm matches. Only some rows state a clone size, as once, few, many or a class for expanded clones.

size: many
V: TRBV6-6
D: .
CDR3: ASSYEGGPNTGELF

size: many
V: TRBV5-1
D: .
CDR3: ASSLDTGRGEKLF

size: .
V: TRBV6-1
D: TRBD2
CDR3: ASSEAGGGGYEQY

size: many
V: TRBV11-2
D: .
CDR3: ASSLGPAETQY

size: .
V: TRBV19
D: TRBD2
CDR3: ASLRNLGLAGGPGGELF

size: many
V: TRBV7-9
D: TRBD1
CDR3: ASSSSPGQGATYEQY

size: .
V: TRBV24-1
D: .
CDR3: ATSDSPAREEQF

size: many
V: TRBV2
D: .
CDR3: ASSSGDTYEQY

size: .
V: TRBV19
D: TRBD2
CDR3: ASSIAGVRRGGELF

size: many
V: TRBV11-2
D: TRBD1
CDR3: ASSPRQGGFQETQY

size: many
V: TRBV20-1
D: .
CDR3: SALRQDYEQY

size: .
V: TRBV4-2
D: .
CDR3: ASSQEGGSGSDTQY

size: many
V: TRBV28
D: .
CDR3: ASRSGRETQY

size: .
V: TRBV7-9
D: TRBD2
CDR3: ASSLAGTRQETQY

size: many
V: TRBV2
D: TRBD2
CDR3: ASSEQRGTYNEQF

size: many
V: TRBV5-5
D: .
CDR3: ASSLAGGGQGYEQY

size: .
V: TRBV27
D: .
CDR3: ASKGRGYLTEAF

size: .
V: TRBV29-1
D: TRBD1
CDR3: SVERQGRQY

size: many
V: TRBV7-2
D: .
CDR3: ASSVDPSSYNEQF

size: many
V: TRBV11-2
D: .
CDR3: ASSSGHQETQY

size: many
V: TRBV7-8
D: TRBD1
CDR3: ASSASGTGISYEQY

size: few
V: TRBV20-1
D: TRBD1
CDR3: SARYRDRGLNTQY

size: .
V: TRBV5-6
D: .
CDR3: ASSLVGGAVTGTQY

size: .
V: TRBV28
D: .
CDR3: ASSFRGPPDEQY

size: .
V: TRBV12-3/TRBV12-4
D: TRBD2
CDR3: ARSLSLAGVYEQF

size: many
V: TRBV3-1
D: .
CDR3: ASSQETDTQY

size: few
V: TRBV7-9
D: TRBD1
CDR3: ASSSARVSGQGDWGF

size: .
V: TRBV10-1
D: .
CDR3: ASSESSNEKLF

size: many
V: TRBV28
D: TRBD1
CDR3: ASSFYPRQGAIYEQY

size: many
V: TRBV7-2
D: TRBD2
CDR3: ASSWTSGRGADTQY

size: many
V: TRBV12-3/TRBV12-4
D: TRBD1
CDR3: ASRYGQGGNQPQH

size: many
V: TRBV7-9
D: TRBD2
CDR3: ASSSYQRDYYEQY

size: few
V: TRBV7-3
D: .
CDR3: ASSPQVTGELF

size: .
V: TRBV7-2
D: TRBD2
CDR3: ASSPLAGGGPDTQY

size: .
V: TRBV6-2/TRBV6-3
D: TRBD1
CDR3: ASIAGQDSYEQY

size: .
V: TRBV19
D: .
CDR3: ASSRILRRPGRARSYNERF

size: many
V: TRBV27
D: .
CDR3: ASSISGPYNEQF

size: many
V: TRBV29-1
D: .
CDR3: SVCGSSYEQY

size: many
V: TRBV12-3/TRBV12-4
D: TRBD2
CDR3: ASHGGAPGLAIQETQY

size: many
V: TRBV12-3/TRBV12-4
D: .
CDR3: ASRNREGSGNTIY

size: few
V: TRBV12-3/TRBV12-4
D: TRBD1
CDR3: ASSSRAGTGSYEQY